This T cell receptor (beta chain) was retrieved from a study of blood T cell repertoires in COVID-19. Overall study context: T cells, B-cell-depleted T cells, or PBMCs provided the cDNA or gDNA that served as material.

The V end lost 1 base, the J end lost 2 bases, and 9 bases lay between the germline ends. CDR1 is GTSNPN, CDR2 SVGIG, per germline (reference sequence). CDR3 length equals 14 residues. Per the original methods: It was from reference gene primer amplification that nucleated cell counts were estimated. TCRdb keeps only in-frame clones here, not all; method: immunoSEQ multiplex PCR. V, J and clone size are those of that table, while D and trimming were read from the DNA. The sample carries 70,000 to 75,000 clones, roughly 88% recorded once. This TCR derives from a human donor in a cohort sampled during active COVID-19. The sample taken for sequencing was peripheral blood. The V call is TRBV30, the J call TRBJ1-5; maybe TRBD1 (6 bases). The DNA of the CDR3 is TGTGCCTGGAGTGCGCAGGGGCGCAATCAGCCCCAGCATTTT. Protein product: CAWSAQGRNQPQHF.